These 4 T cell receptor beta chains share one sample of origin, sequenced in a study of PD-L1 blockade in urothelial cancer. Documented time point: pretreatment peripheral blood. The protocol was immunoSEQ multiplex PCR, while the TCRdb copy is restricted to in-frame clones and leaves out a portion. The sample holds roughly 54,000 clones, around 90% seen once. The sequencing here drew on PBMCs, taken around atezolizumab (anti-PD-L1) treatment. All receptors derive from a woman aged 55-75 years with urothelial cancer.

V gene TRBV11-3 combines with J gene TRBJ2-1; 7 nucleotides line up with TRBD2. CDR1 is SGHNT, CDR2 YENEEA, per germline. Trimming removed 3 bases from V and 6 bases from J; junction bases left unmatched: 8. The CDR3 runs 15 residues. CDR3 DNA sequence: TGTGCCAGCAGCTTCGGCGGGAGATGGGGCAATGAGCAGTTCTTC. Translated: CASSFGGRWGNEQFF.

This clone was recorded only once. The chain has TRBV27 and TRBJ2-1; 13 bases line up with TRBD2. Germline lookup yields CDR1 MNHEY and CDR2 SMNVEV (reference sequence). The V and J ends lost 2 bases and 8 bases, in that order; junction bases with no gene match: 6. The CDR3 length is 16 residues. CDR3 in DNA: TGTGCCAGCAGTTTACTTGGACTAGCGGGAGTGGATGAGCAGTTCTTC. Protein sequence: CASSLLGLAGVDEQFF.

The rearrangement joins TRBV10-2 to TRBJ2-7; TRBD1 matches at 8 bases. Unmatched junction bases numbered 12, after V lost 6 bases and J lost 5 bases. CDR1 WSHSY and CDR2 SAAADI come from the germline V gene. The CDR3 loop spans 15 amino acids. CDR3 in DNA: TGCGCCAGCAGCGATACAGGGGGGAAGTTCAACGAGCAGTACTTC. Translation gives CASSDTGGKFNEQYF.

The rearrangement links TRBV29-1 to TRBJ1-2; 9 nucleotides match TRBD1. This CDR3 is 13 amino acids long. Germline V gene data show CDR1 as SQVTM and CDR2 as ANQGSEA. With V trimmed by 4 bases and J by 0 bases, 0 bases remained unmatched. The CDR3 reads CSVGTGANYGYTF. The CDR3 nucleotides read TGCAGCGTTGGGACAGGGGCTAACTATGGCTACACCTTC.